The next 20 T cell receptor beta chains were all read from a single sample in a study of T cell repertoires and HLA-DP antigens. Antigens of these TCRs are unknown. Here immunoSEQ multiplex PCR was the method, and the copy in TCRdb shows in-frame clones only, minus some. The sample carries fewer than 75,000 clones, 80% recorded once. Material for sequencing was CD4+ T cells from PBMCs. The origin of the receptors is a man aged 60 to 69 in good health and CMV-seronegative.

Note on this clone: One end of the junction varies from germline; a read error may be responsible. The chain carries TRBV2 and TRBJ2-6, with 7 bases lining up with TRBD1. CDR1 SNHLY and CDR2 FYNNEI come from the germline V gene. CDR3 length equals 16 residues. The CDR3 loop is CATSLSRGPGANVLTF. CDR3 DNA: TGTGCCACCAGTCTTTCGAGGGGGCCAGGGGCCAACGTCCTGACTTTC.

Concerning this clone itself: This sample also contains other DNA sequences that code for the same CDR3. V usage is TRBV11-2 and J usage is TRBJ2-3; D remains ambiguous. CDR3 length: 16 residues. Germline CDR1 and CDR2: SGHAT and FQNNGV. Trimming shortened V by 0 bases and J by 2 bases, and 12 bases separated the two germline ends. The CDR3 is CASSLEPAPITDTQYF. The CDR3 nucleotides read TGTGCCAGCAGCTTAGAGCCTGCTCCAATCACAGATACGCAGTATTTT.

The chain has TRBV4-1 and TRBJ2-1; TRBD2 is a possible D gene (6 bases). With 1 base removed from V and 2 bases from J, the gap between germline ends came to 15 bases. The CDR3 runs 17 residues. Germline V CDR1 and CDR2: MGHRA, YSYEKL. CDR3 DNA: TGCGCCAGCAGCCAAGGGCGGGGCAGGGCAGCCTACAATGAGCAGTTCTTC. The encoded protein is CASSQGRGRAAYNEQFF.

This chain uses TRBV5-1 with TRBJ2-3; a weak D match, TRBD1 (6 bases). Trimming pared 0 bases from V and 5 bases from J, leaving 10 bases between. This CDR3 is 14 amino acids long. Per germline, CDR1 SGHRS and CDR2 YFSETQ. The CDR3 is CASSLGGPEDTQYF. The CDR3, as DNA: TGCGCCAGCAGCTTGGGGGGGCCGGAAGATACGCAGTATTTT.

The rearrangement joins TRBV9 to TRBJ2-1; 10 nucleotides match TRBD2. The V gene end was trimmed by 0 bases and the J gene end by 6 bases; junction bases not matched to a gene: 9. This CDR3 has 17 amino acids. Germline V CDR1 and CDR2: SGDLS, YYNGEE. The chain's CDR3 is CASSVALTWTSGNEQFF. The DNA for the CDR3 is TGTGCCAGCAGCGTAGCTCTCACATGGACTAGCGGCAATGAGCAGTTCTTC.

This clone was picked up a small number of times. V usage is TRBV7-8 and J usage is TRBJ2-2; 10 positions match TRBD2. The CDR3 extends over 14 amino acids. Germline CDR1 is SGHVS and CDR2 is FQNEAQ. V was clipped by 1 base and J by 7 bases; unmatched bases: 0. CDR3 amino acids: CASSLVAGGGELFF. The CDR3 coding sequence is TGTGCCAGCAGCTTAGTAGCGGGGGGCGGGGAGCTGTTTTTT.

For this clone: Germline and junction disagree at one end, which may indicate a read error. The chain uses TRBV19 and TRBJ2-1; D uncertain. Germline loops: CDR1 LNHDA, CDR2 SQIVND (reference sequence). The CDR3 has 11 amino acids. This CDR3 is CASSISTLVVF. CDR3 DNA: TGTGCCAGTAGTATATCGACCCTTGTTGTCTTC.

This chain connects TRBV7-2 to TRBJ1-3; possible D gene TRBD1, 5 bases. Germline assignment: CDR1 SGHTA and CDR2 FQGNSA. This CDR3 has 13 residues. The germline V and J ends were trimmed by 5 bases and 7 bases, with 12 bases remaining between them. The CDR3 DNA is TGTGCCAGCAGCCCCGGTAGGGGCAACACCATATATTTT. The encoded protein is CASSPGRGNTIYF.

The chain recombines TRBV29-1 with TRBJ1-1; D may be TRBD1 (6 bases). Deletions cut 7 bases from V and 2 bases from J, with 11 bases between. The germline CDR1 and CDR2 sequences are SQVTM and ANQGSEA. There are 12 residues in the CDR3. In DNA, the CDR3 is TGCAGCGCTCGACAGGAAAACACTGAAGCTTTCTTT. It encodes CSARQENTEAFF.

This sequence joins TRBV30 and TRBJ2-3; 11 bases agree with TRBD2. From germline, CDR1 is GTSNPN and CDR2 SVGIG (reference sequence). This CDR3 spans 15 amino acids. The trim removed 3 bases at V and 2 bases at J, leaving 4 bases unmatched. DNA of the CDR3: TGTGCCTGGAGGGGGGGACTAGCGGCCACAGATACGCAGTATTTT. It is translated as CAWRGGLAATDTQYF.

The chain joins TRBV5-4 to TRBJ2-1, with D unresolved. Trimming shortened V by 5 bases and J by 3 bases, and 12 bases separated the two germline ends. This CDR3 has 14 amino acids. Germline V lookup: CDR1 SGHNT, CDR2 YYREEE (reference sequence). CDR3 DNA sequence: TGTGCCAGCAGGATCGACCCGGGCTACAATGAGCAGTTCTTC. Protein product: CASRIDPGYNEQFF.

The chain uses TRBV7-3 and TRBJ2-3; 14 bases agree with TRBD2. With 5 bases clipped from V and 6 bases from J, the junction kept 13 bases outside the gene matches. Germline assignment: CDR1 SGHTA and CDR2 FQGTGA. This CDR3 has 18 amino acids. CDR3: CASSLRTSGRPPLDTQYF. CDR3 nucleotides: TGTGCCAGCAGCCTCCGGACTAGCGGGAGGCCCCCCTTGGATACGCAGTATTTT.

The chain recombines TRBV2 with TRBJ2-1, with D hard to call. The V end was cut by 0 bases, the J end by 9 bases, with 6 bases between. CDR3 size: 12 residues. CDR1 is SNHLY, CDR2 FYNNEI, per germline. CDR3 region: CASSEAAREQFF. As DNA, the CDR3 is TGTGCCAGCAGTGAAGCGGCTCGTGAGCAGTTCTTC.

This clone was recorded once. The chain has TRBV18 and TRBJ2-7; no clear D. CDR1 is KGHSH and CDR2 is LQKENI in the germline V gene. The V and J ends lost 5 bases and 3 bases respectively, with 8 bases between them. The CDR3 consists of 12 residues. This chain's CDR3 is CASSADRYEQYV. CDR3 DNA sequence: TGTGCCAGCTCAGCGGACCGCTACGAGCAGTACGTC.

The rearrangement links TRBV5-1 to TRBJ2-1; D ambiguous. Trimming removed 0 bases from V and 9 bases from J, with 4 bases in between. CDR1 is SGHRS, CDR2 YFSETQ, per germline. CDR3 length equals 11 residues. CDR3 nucleotides: TGCGCCAGCAGCTTGGAGGGTGAGCAGTTCTTC. Translated: CASSLEGEQFF.

Notes on this clone: This sample includes further DNA sequences coding for the same CDR3. J is TRBJ1-4 and V is TRBV18; no definite D call. V was trimmed by 1 base and J by 5 bases, leaving 5 bases between them. The CDR3 is made up of 13 amino acids. Germline CDR1 is KGHSH and CDR2 is LQKENI. This CDR3 is CASSPRGNEKLFF. The CDR3 nucleotides are TGTGCCAGCTCACCACGGGGAAATGAAAAACTGTTTTTT.

The V call is TRBV13, the J call TRBJ1-2; D remains ambiguous. CDR3 length: 14 residues. Germline CDR1 is PRHDT and CDR2 is FYEKMQ (reference sequence). Trimming pared 5 bases from V and 2 bases from J, leaving 12 bases between. CDR3 region: CASSVEGRNYGYTF. The CDR3, as DNA: TGTGCCAGCAGCGTAGAGGGCAGGAACTATGGCTACACCTTC.

The chain is built from TRBV11-3 and TRBJ2-2, with 7 bases fitting TRBD2. In germline, CDR1 is SGHNT, CDR2 YENEEA. The V gene end was trimmed by 5 bases and the J gene end by 7 bases; junction bases not matched to a gene: 4. This CDR3 contains 13 residues. DNA of the CDR3: TGTGCCAGCAGCCACCGGACTAGCGGGGAGCTGTTTTTT. Translation: CASSHRTSGELFF. The full variable domain, its missing parts supplied by reference TRBV11-3 and TRBJ2-2, is EAGVVQSPRYKIIEKKQPVAFWCNPISGHNTLYWYLQNLGQGPELLIRYENEEAVDDSQLPKDRFSAERLKGVDSTLKIQPAELGDSAVYLCASSHRTSGELFFGEGSRLTVL.

In its sample, this clone was seen a few times. The genes are TRBV5-1 and TRBJ2-3; D is undetermined. This CDR3 has 14 amino acids. From germline, CDR1 is SGHRS and CDR2 YFSETQ. Between the trimmed V and J ends, which lost 2 bases and 1 base, there was a span of 8 bases. The CDR3 DNA reads TGCGCCAGCAGCTTTCGAGCCCGCACAGATACGCAGTATTTT. This translates into CASSFRARTDTQYF.

The chain couples TRBV5-6 to TRBJ1-6, with 7 bases fitting TRBD1. The CDR3 totals 16 residues. Losses at the gene ends were 3 bases for V and 0 bases for J; bases not matched to a gene: 3. Germline V gene data show CDR1 as SGHDT and CDR2 as YYEEEE. CDR3 amino acids: CASSSQGISYNSPLHF. The DNA of the CDR3 is TGTGCCAGCAGCTCACAGGGGATCTCCTATAATTCACCCCTCCACTTT.